This T cell receptor (beta chain) was captured in a study of CD8 T cells in ankylosing spondylitis. Study conclusions and caveats: Both synovial fluid and blood in reactive arthritis had previously been reported to carry some motif variants. The study identified a TCR beta motif of under ten highly homologous variants that appeared characteristic of ankylosing spondylitis blood.

This clonotype was counted between two and nine times. Its antigen is currently unknown. TCRdb used MiXCR to reprocess the 5' RACE reads, holding one entry per CDR3 protein. The sample lists around 490,000 distinct CDR3 sequences; about 5.4% were seen once. Source material: blood, either unsorted or a sorted T cell fraction (not recorded which). The clonotype comes from a male donor with ankylosing spondylitis.

The DNA for the CDR3 is TGTGCCAGCAGCTTGGTGGCGGGTTGGAACACTGAAGCTTTCTTT. Amino acids: CASSLVAGWNTEAFF. The chain joins TRBV5-5 to TRBJ1-1; D not certain. Germline V gene data show CDR1 as SGHKS and CDR2 as YYEKEE (reference sequence). V dropped 0 bases and J dropped 1 base, with 10 bases sitting between them. The CDR3 is 15 amino acids. Complete variable domain (other parts from reference TRBV5-5 and TRBJ1-1): DAGVTQSPTHLIKTRGQQVTLRCSPISGHKSVSWYQQVLGQGPQFIFQYYEKEERGRGNFPDRFSARQFPNYSSELNVNALLLGDSALYLCASSLVAGWNTEAFFGQGTRLTVV.